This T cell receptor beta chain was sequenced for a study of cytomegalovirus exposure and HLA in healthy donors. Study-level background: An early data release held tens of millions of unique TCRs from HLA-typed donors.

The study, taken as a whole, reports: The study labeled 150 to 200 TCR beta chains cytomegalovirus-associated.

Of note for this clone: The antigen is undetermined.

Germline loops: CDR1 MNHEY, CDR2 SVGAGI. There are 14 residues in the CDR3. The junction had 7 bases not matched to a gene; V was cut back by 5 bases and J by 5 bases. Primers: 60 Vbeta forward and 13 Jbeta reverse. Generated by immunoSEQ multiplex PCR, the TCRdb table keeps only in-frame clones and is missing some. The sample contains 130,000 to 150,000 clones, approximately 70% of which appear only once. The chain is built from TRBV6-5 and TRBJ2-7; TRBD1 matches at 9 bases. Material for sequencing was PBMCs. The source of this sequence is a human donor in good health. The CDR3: CASSLGTGNNEQYF. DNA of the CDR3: TGTGCCAGCAGTCTGGGGACAGGGAACAACGAGCAGTACTTC.